The present entry profiles one T cell receptor beta chain with its context. Its cognate antigen is unknown. The CDR3 is made up of 15 amino acids. Per the germline V gene, CDR1 is MNHEY and CDR2 is SVGAGI. J was trimmed by 5 bases and V by 0 bases; bases with no gene match: 4. Vbeta (60) and Jbeta (13) primers were used in the PCR. The table came from immunoSEQ multiplex PCR; TCRdb's copy has only in-frame clones and leaves some out. The sample contains about 120,000 clones, around three quarters of which appear only once. This sample was taken from a study of cytomegalovirus exposure and HLA in healthy donors. Study conclusions and caveats: Among TCR beta chains of equal frequency, HLA-associated ones were more clonally expanded in a later analysis. Trimming of TCR beta V- and J-genes showed a link, identified in a later analysis, to a missense DCLRE1C variant. Some TCR beta chains (about 180 of them) were listed as cytomegalovirus-associated. Reports indicate that TCR beta sequences accurately predicted the HLA-A and HLA-B alleles of most subjects.

This receptor was taken from a man aged 25-45 years in good health and CMV-seropositive. The chain recombines TRBV6-5 with TRBJ2-7, with 10 bases matching TRBD2. Sequenced input: PBMCs. The CDR3 here is CASSYSIAGGHEQYF. DNA for the CDR3: TGTGCCAGCAGTTACTCGATAGCGGGGGGCCACGAGCAGTACTTC.